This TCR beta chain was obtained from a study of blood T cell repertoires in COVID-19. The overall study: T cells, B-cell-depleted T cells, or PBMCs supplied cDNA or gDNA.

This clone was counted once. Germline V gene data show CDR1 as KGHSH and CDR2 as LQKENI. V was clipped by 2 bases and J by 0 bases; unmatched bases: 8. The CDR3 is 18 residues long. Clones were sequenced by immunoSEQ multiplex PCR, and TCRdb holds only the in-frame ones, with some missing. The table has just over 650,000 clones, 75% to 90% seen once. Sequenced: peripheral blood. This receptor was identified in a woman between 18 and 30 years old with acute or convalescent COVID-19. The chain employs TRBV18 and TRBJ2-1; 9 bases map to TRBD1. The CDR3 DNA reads TGTGCCAGCTCACCAGGGACAGGGTCCCTCTTCTCCTACAATGAGCAGTTCTTC. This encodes CASSPGTGSLFSYNEQFF.